This is a list of T cell receptor beta chains from one sample in a study of tumor-infiltrating lymphocytes in primary liver carcinoma. MiXCR was run by TCRdb on the multiplex PCR reads, yielding one entry per CDR3 protein. Among fewer than 350,000 distinct CDR3 sequences listed, 60% to 80% were seen once. Sequenced: peripheral blood. The receptors come from a man aged 35 to 55 with primary liver carcinoma and hepatitis B virus infection. CDR3s include the opening cysteine and the closing phenylalanine or tryptophan. A D gene is named only where the DNA matches it firmly. Clone size is stated in some rows and not others, as once, few, many or a class when expanded.

- | TRBJ2-7 | - | TRBV5-1 | CASSPRDTSYEQYF | TGCGCCAGCAGCCCGCGGGACACTTCCTACGAGCAGTACTTC
- | TRBJ2-5 | many | TRBV6-6 | CASRPRLEGGETQYF | TGTGCCAGCAGGCCAAGACTAGAGGGAGGAGAGACCCAGTACTTC
TRBD1 | TRBJ2-1 | - | TRBV28 | CASTENRGLNEQFF | TGTGCCAGCACGGAGAACAGGGGGTTGAATGAGCAGTTCTTC
TRBD2 | TRBJ2-3 | - | TRBV7-8 | CASSPCGLAVLRDTQYF | TGTGCCAGCAGCCCGTGCGGACTAGCAGTCCTCCGGGATACGCAGTATTTT
TRBD1 | TRBJ2-7 | - | TRBV5-1 | CASSPPGQGYEQYF | TGCGCCAGCAGTCCCCCGGGACAGGGTTACGAGCAGTACTTC
- | TRBJ2-5 | - | TRBV5-1 | CASSLASPPQETQYF | TGCGCCAGCAGCTTGGCGAGTCCCCCCCAAGAGACCCAGTACTTC
- | TRBJ1-2 | few | TRBV6-2/TRBV6-3 | CASGDTQTYGYTF | TGTGCCAGTGGGGACACTCAGACCTATGGCTACACCTTC
- | TRBJ2-3 | - | TRBV14 | CASSPVPGTGRGDTQYF | TGTGCCAGCAGCCCGGTCCCAGGAACGGGGCGTGGAGATACGCAGTATTTT
- | TRBJ2-6 | - | TRBV28 | CANSTNSGANVLTF | TGTGCCAACAGTACTAATTCCGGGGCCAACGTCCTGACTTTC
- | TRBJ2-7 | - | TRBV11-1 | CASSFAGTGTYEQYF | TGTGCCAGCAGCTTTGCCGGGACTGGGACCTACGAGCAGTACTTC
TRBD1 | TRBJ1-2 | - | TRBV5-5 | CASSFFIIGQGRWGCTF | TGTGCCAGCAGCTTTTTCATAATAGGACAGGGGCGATGGGGCTGCACCTTC
- | TRBJ1-2 | - | TRBV29-1 | CSVDADLDGGGYGYTF | TGCAGCGTAGACGCAGACCTTGACGGAGGCGGCTATGGCTACACCTTC
TRBD2 | TRBJ2-1 | few | TRBV20-1 | CSASGGTSGWQFF | TGCAGTGCTAGTGGGGGGACTAGCGGTTGGCAGTTCTTC
- | TRBJ2-2 | - | TRBV28 | CASRPGLGAGELFF | TGTGCCAGCAGACCGGGACTCGGTGCCGGGGAGCTGTTTTTT
- | TRBJ2-1 | once | TRBV5-4 | CAISTTLIGEQFF | TGTGCCATCAGCACCACACTGATTGGGGAGCAGTTCTTC
- | TRBJ2-7 | - | TRBV18 | CGSSLAQDYEQYF | TGTGGCAGCTCCCTTGCCCAAGACTACGAGCAGTACTTC
- | TRBJ2-7 | - | TRBV11-2 | CACSTPGRKGEQYF | TGTGCCTGCAGCACCCCGGGCCGAAAGGGGGAGCAGTACTTC
TRBD2 | TRBJ2-6 | - | TRBV5-4 | CASSSRGGSGVNILTF | TGTGCCAGCAGCTCCCGGGGGGGCTCTGGGGTCAACATCCTGACTTTC
TRBD2 | TRBJ2-1 | - | TRBV6-2/TRBV6-3 | CASRTSGRNEQIF | TGTGCCAGCAGGACTAGCGGGAGGAATGAGCAGATCTTC
- | TRBJ2-3 | many | TRBV5-5 | CASSLAPGGASGGTDTQYF | TGTGCCAGCAGCTTGGCCCCAGGGGGTGCGTCGGGGGGAACAGATACGCAGTATTTT
- | TRBJ2-7 | - | TRBV6-2/TRBV6-3 | CASSYSSTRPSYEQYF | TGTGCCAGCAGTTACTCCTCGACTAGACCCTCCTACGAGCAGTACTTC
- | TRBJ2-3 | - | TRBV28 | CASSLRAILDTQYF | TGTGCCAGTAGTTTACGAGCGATTCTAGATACGCAGTATTTT
TRBD1 | TRBJ2-7 | many | TRBV29-1 | CSVAGTGSYEQYF | TGCAGCGTGGCCGGGACAGGGTCCTACGAGCAGTACTTC
- | TRBJ2-1 | many | TRBV12-3/TRBV12-4 | CASRDTGSSYNEQFF | TGTGCCAGCAGGGACACAGGGAGCTCCTACAATGAGCAGTTCTTC
TRBD2 | TRBJ2-3 | many | TRBV5-6 | CASSLRLAGADTQYF | TGTGCCAGCAGCTTGCGACTAGCGGGAGCAGATACGCAGTATTTT
TRBD2 | TRBJ2-5 | - | TRBV12-3/TRBV12-4 | CASSFSGSPETHYF | TGTGCCAGCAGTTTTAGCGGGAGCCCAGAGACCCACTACTTC
TRBD2 | TRBJ2-2 | - | TRBV10-2 | CASRASWGGASTGELFF | TGCGCCAGCCGTGCCTCTTGGGGAGGGGCGAGCACCGGGGAGCTGTTTTTT
TRBD1 | TRBJ1-3 | - | TRBV4-2 | CAGSQDTGAAVRNTIYF | TGTGCCGGCAGCCAGGACACAGGGGCCGCGGTGCGAAACACCATATATTTT
- | TRBJ2-1 | - | TRBV7-9 | CASSSEGGSENEQFF | TGTGCCAGCAGCTCGGAGGGAGGTAGCGAGAATGAGCAGTTCTTC
- | TRBJ2-3 | - | TRBV24-1 | CATSDVSYTQYF | TGTGCCACCAGTGATGTATCCTATACGCAGTATTTT
TRBD1 | TRBJ1-1 | - | TRBV29-1 | CSAGQDWGMNTEAFF | TGCAGTGCTGGACAGGACTGGGGGATGAACACTGAAGCTTTCTTT
- | TRBJ2-7 | - | TRBV30 | CTCSTKGGYEQYF | TGTACCTGCTCAACTAAGGGTGGCTACGAGCAGTACTTC